This paragraph reports one TCR beta chain. Its antigen is still unknown. Base qualities are not at hand, and no much larger clone is one base apart. The data were taken from a study of radiotherapy plus CTLA-4 blockade in lung cancer (dated by TCRdb to the late 2010s). In terms of the full investigation: Objective responses were observed in roughly a sixth of enrolled patients, and disease control was achieved in roughly 30%. Paper-wide results and their limitations: TCR clones derived from tumors expanded in peripheral blood after treatment with radiotherapy and ipilimumab. Early dynamic changes in blood T cell clones, together with increased serum interferon-beta after radiation, were reported as the strongest predictors of response.

The study evaluated CTLA-4 blockade (ipilimumab) given together with focal radiation therapy in patients who had chemo-refractory metastatic non-small-cell lung cancer. Library preparation was by the immunoSEQ multiplex PCR assay. Sourced from immuneACCESS, this table was stored by TCRdb with only in-frame sequences that have V and J called. A share of the clones is absent; for the studies checked, an unresolved V gene accounts for under half, and the remainder has no known explanation. The table for this sample lists roughly 98,000 clones; approximately 78% of them were counted only once. The leading ten clones occupy roughly 3.5% of the sample. This receptor was obtained from a human donor with non-small cell lung cancer who had a partial response to radiotherapy plus ipilimumab. Sequenced material: peripheral blood, taken from a patient treated with radiotherapy plus ipilimumab.

This receptor has the CDR3 CASRSLAGGPNEQFF. The sequence in DNA is TGCGCCAGCAGATCACTAGCGGGAGGGCCGAATGAGCAGTTCTTC. This receptor chain uses TRBV10-2 and TRBJ2-1; TRBD2 matches 13 bases in the middle. The CDR3 spans 15 residues, from the cysteine through the phenylalanine. Only the CDR3 DNA is retained, 45 bases long and in frame from the first base. As encoded in the germline V gene, CDR1 is WSHSY while CDR2 is SAAADI. The germline V and J ends show losses of 6 bases and 7 bases respectively, and no gene match explains 6 bases of the junction.